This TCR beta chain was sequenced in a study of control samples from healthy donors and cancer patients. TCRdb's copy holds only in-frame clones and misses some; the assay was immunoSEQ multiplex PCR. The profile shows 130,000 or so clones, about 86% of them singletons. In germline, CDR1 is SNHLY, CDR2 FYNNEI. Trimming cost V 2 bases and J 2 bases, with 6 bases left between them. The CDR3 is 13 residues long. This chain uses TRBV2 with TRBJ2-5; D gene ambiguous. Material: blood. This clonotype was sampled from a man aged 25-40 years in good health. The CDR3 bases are TGTGCCAGCAGTGAAATCACACAAGAGACCCAGTACTTC. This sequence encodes CASSEITQETQYF.